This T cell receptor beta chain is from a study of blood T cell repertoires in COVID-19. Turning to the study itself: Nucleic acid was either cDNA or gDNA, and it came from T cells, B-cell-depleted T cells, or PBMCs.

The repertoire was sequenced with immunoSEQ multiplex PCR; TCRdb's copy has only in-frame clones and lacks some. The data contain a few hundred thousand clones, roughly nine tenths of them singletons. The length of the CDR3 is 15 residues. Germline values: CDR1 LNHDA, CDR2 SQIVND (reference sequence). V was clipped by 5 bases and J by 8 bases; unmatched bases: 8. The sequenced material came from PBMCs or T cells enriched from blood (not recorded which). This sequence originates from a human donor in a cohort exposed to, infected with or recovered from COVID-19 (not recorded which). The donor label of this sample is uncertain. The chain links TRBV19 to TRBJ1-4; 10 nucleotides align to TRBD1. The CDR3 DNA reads TGTGCCAGTAGTGGCCGTGGGACAGGGGACGAAAAACTGTTTTTT. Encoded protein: CASSGRGTGDEKLFF.